The T cell receptor beta chain under discussion was sequenced for a study of blood T cell repertoires in COVID-19. For the study at large: Samples representing acute and convalescent COVID-19 were sourced from the United States, Italy and Spain. PBMCs, B-cell-depleted T cells, or T cells provided the cDNA or gDNA that made up the material.

Repertoires were generated with immunoSEQ multiplex PCR, while TCRdb's copy carries only in-frame clones and drops some. The sample has hundreds of thousands of clones, roughly 90% seen once. A Seattle source enrolled patients during active infection and followed them longitudinally. V lost 4 bases and J lost 2; bases outside the gene matches: 7. This CDR3 comprises 16 residues. Germline V gene data show CDR1 as SGHTS and CDR2 as YDEGEE. This sequence originates from a woman between 65 and 79 years old with COVID-19, enrolled during active disease. The material sequenced was peripheral blood. This chain links TRBV5-8 with TRBJ2-7; 12 positions match TRBD2. CDR3 DNA: TGTGCCAGCAGCCCCGGGACTAGCGGGTATACCTACGAGCAGTACTTC. Translating gives CASSPGTSGYTYEQYF.